A selection of T cell receptor beta chains follows, all from one sample in a study of human T cells and chemical hapten exposure. TCRdb used MiXCR to reprocess the RACE reads, holding one entry per CDR3 protein. The table records approximately 73,000 distinct CDR3 sequences, around 10% of them present only once. Sequencing was performed on whole blood, taken in connection with sensitization to the hapten diphenylcyclopropenone (DPC). The receptors derive from a woman between 50 and 59 years old with alopecia areata. Some clones in this sample may be carry-over from other donors' samples. Both conserved end residues are part of each CDR3. D genes are given only for firm matches. Only some rows state a clone size, as once, few, many or a class for expanded clones.

v_call	clone_size	d_call	j_call	cdr3_aa	cdr3_nt
TRBV7-2	few	-	TRBJ1-2	CASSPKTGSYGYTF	TGTGCCAGCAGCCCAAAGACAGGTTCCTATGGCTACACCTTC
TRBV7-2	many	-	TRBJ1-1	CASSPRGDTEAFF	TGTGCCAGCAGCCCCCGAGGAGACACTGAAGCTTTCTTT
TRBV7-9	many	-	TRBJ2-7	CASSTPTREQYF	TGTGCCAGCAGCACCCCGACCCGGGAGCAGTACTTC
TRBV18	many	TRBD1	TRBJ1-1	CASSPLQGATEAFF	TGTGCCAGCTCCCCACTTCAGGGGGCCACTGAAGCTTTCTTT
TRBV18	few	TRBD1	TRBJ2-1	CASSRRDRNNEQFF	TGTGCCAGCTCAAGACGGGACAGGAACAATGAGCAGTTCTTC
TRBV7-2	many	TRBD2	TRBJ2-3	CASSSTAGGPDTQYF	TGTGCCAGCAGCTCCACCGCGGGAGGGCCAGATACGCAGTATTTT
TRBV7-9	few	-	TRBJ1-4	CASSFPQGRATNEKLFF	TGTGCCAGCAGCTTTCCCCAGGGAAGGGCAACTAATGAAAAACTGTTTTTT
TRBV30	-	TRBD1	TRBJ1-2	CAWSGTGHGYTF	TGTGCCTGGAGTGGGACAGGGCATGGCTACACCTTC
TRBV6-5	few	TRBD2	TRBJ2-5	CASRIAGEKTQYF	TGTGCCAGTCGGATAGCGGGAGAAAAGACCCAGTACTTC
TRBV29-1	few	TRBD2	TRBJ2-5	CSVAREGRTQYF	TGCAGCGTTGCCCGGGAGGGGCGGACCCAGTACTTC
TRBV7-6	many	TRBD1	TRBJ1-4	CASSLGQGNEKLFF	TGTGCCAGCAGCTTAGGACAGGGGAATGAAAAACTGTTTTTT
TRBV11-1	-	-	TRBJ1-2	CASSPSTSPYGYTF	TGTGCCAGCAGCCCCTCCACTTCGCCTTATGGCTACACCTTC
TRBV3-1	few	TRBD2	TRBJ2-3	CASSQDTSGLHTDTQYF	TGTGCCAGCAGCCAAGATACTAGCGGGCTTCACACAGATACGCAGTATTTT